This T cell receptor beta chain was observed in a study of cytomegalovirus exposure and HLA in healthy donors. PCR used 60 Vbeta primers and 13 Jbeta primers. Authors' data handling: Later, an analysis found tens of millions of unique TCR beta chains, and 8.5 million to 12 million of these were shared. Assay: immunoSEQ multiplex PCR; the TCRdb copy retains only in-frame clones and omits some. V and J calls and clone size come straight from that table; D and trimming were deduced from the DNA. The table lists more than 90,000 clones, with approximately 6.8% in the top ten. Whole-study results and caveats: Exclusion as indistinguishable affected some V segments, including TRBV6-2 and TRBV6-3. It was about 150 TCR beta chains that were listed as cytomegalovirus-associated.

Samples came from healthy bone marrow donors. As to this clone: Its matching antigen is unknown.

There are 14 residues in the CDR3. Trimming removed 5 bases from V and 2 bases from J, with 12 bases in between. Germline CDR1 KGHSH, CDR2 LQKENI. The J gene is TRBJ1-1, the V gene TRBV18, with TRBD1 as a possible D gene (6 bases). This TCR was sampled from a man aged 40-49 years in good health and CMV-seropositive. The sample was PBMCs. The DNA for the CDR3 is TGTGCCAGCTCATTCGGGACAACCAACACTGAAGCTTTCTTT. It is translated as CASSFGTTNTEAFF.